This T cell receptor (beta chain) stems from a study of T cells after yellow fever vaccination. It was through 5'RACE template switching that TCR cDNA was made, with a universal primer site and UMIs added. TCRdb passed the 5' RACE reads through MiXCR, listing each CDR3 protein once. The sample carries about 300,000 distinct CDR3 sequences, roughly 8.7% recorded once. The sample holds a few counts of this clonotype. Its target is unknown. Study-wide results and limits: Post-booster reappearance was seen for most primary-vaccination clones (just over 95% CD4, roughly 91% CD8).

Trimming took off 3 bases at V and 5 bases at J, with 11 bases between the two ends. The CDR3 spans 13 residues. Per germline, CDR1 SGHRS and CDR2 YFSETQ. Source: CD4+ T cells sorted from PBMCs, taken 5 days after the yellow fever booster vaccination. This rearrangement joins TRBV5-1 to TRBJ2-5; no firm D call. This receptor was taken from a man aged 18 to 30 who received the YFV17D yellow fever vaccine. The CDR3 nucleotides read TGCGCCAGCAGCTACTCCTCCCCGGAGACCCAGTACTTC. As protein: CASSYSSPETQYF.